Each of the 11 T cell receptor beta chains below was sequenced from the same sample in a study of blood T cells in healthy people across ages. A sample-barcoded 5' primer and a J-beta primer mix were used in a second PCR of roughly 6 to 11 cycles. Each CDR3 protein is one row after TCRdb ran MiXCR on the 5' RACE reads. The sample records over 1.5 million distinct CDR3 sequences, less than 50% being singletons. Sequencing was carried out using blood. Receptor source: a middle-aged woman in good health.

This sequence joins TRBV25-1 and TRBJ1-2; D perhaps matches TRBD1 (6 bases). In germline, CDR1 is MGHDK, CDR2 SYGVNS. Trimming took off 4 bases at V and 7 bases at J, with 10 bases between the two ends. The CDR3 has 12 residues. DNA of the CDR3: TGTGCCAGCAGTGTACAGGGTCGTGGCTACACCTTC. Translation gives CASSVQGRGYTF.

This clonotype has just a few counts. The rearrangement uses TRBV7-9 and TRBJ1-2; D unresolved. This CDR3 spans 10 amino acids. The V and J ends lost 5 bases and 7 bases respectively, with 5 bases between them. Germline loops: CDR1 SEHNR, CDR2 FQNEAQ (reference sequence). As DNA, the CDR3 is TGTGCCAGCAGCCCCGCTGGCTACACCTTC. It encodes CASSPAGYTF. The full variable domain, rest sourced from reference TRBV7-9 and TRBJ1-2, is DTGVSQNPRHKITKRGQNVTFRCDPISEHNRLYWYRQTLGQGPEFLTYFQNEAQLEKSRLLSDRFSAERPKGSFSTLEIQRTEQGDSAMYLCASSPAGYTFGSGTRLTVV.

The V call is TRBV15, the J call TRBJ2-7, with D maybe TRBD2 (5 bases). The germline gives CDR1 LNHNV, CDR2 YYDKDF (reference sequence). Trimming shortened V by 1 base and J by 4 bases, and 14 bases separated the two germline ends. CDR3 size: 15 residues. DNA of the CDR3: TGTGCCACCAGCAGAGTTGTTGGGAGTCCATACGAGCAGTACTTC. It yields the protein CATSRVVGSPYEQYF.

The chain couples TRBV7-8 to TRBJ1-5; 7 bases line up with TRBD1. This CDR3 comprises 15 residues. The V and J ends lost 6 bases and 5 bases, in that order; junction bases with no gene match: 10. The V gene's germline CDR1 is SGHVS and CDR2 FQNEAQ. In nucleotides, the CDR3 is TGTGCCAGCAGTCCCCACAGGGGCGGCTATCAGCCCCAGCATTTT. Its protein is CASSPHRGGYQPQHF.

The chain carries TRBV13 and TRBJ2-5; 7 positions agree with TRBD1. The germline CDR1 and CDR2 sequences are PRHDT and FYEKMQ (reference sequence). The CDR3 runs 14 residues. V dropped 0 bases and J dropped 6; count of bases not matched to a gene: 4. The CDR3: CASSLGRGLKTQYF. The CDR3 DNA sequence: TGTGCCAGCAGCTTAGGGAGGGGGCTGAAGACCCAGTACTTC. Full variable domain (remainder filled in from reference TRBV13 and TRBJ2-5): AAGVIQSPRHLIKEKRETATLKCYPIPRHDTVYWYQQGPGQDPQFLISFYEKMQSDKGSIPDRFSAQQFSDYHSELNMSSLELGDSALYFCASSLGRGLKTQYFGPGTRLLVL.

Here the CDR3 DNA reads TGTGCCAGCAGCTCTCGCCGACAGGCCCTGGGGGAGACCCAGTACTTC. It specifies CASSSRRQALGETQYF. This chain uses TRBV7-9 with TRBJ2-5; D is possibly TRBD1 (6 bases). Germline V CDR1 and CDR2: SEHNR, FQNEAQ (reference sequence). The ends were cut back, 4 bases at V and 5 bases at J, with 20 bases in the middle. The length of the CDR3 is 16 residues.

The J gene is TRBJ2-3, the V gene TRBV4-2; a possible D gene is TRBD2 (5 bases). Germline CDR1 and CDR2: LGHNA and YNFKEQ. Trimming removed 2 bases at V and 2 bases at J, with 14 bases between. The CDR3 loop spans 16 amino acids. CDR3 bases: TGTGCCAGCAGCCAAATTTTAGCGACTTACACAGATACGCAGTATTTT. Translated: CASSQILATYTDTQYF.

V is TRBV20-1 and J is TRBJ1-2, with no clear D. With 5 bases removed from V and 2 bases from J, the gap between germline ends came to 15 bases. The CDR3 is 14 amino acids. Per germline, CDR1 DFQATT and CDR2 SNEGSKA (reference sequence). CDR3: CSAGRELRNYGYTF. CDR3 coding DNA: TGCAGTGCTGGTAGAGAATTGAGGAACTATGGCTACACCTTC.

This clonotype was detected once. In DNA, the CDR3 is TGTGCCATCAGGGGAAGTGGGACGGCTTACAATGAGCAGTACTTC. Its protein is CAIRGSGTAYNEQYF. The V call is TRBV10-3, the J call TRBJ2-7; D assignment may be TRBD1 or TRBD2 (5 bases each). Germline-derived CDR1 and CDR2 are ENHRY and SYGVKD. This CDR3 is 15 amino acids long. The V gene lost 6 bases and the J gene lost 7 bases, with 22 bases spanning the gap.

This chain links TRBV2 with TRBJ2-5; D unresolved. CDR3 size: 13 residues. Trimming took off 5 bases at V and 5 bases at J, with 12 bases between the two ends. Germline CDR1 SNHLY, CDR2 FYNNEI. CDR3 amino acids: CASSIDSTETQYF. DNA for the CDR3: TGTGCCAGCAGTATTGACTCCACGGAGACCCAGTACTTC.

This clonotype was seen more than once but under ten times. V is TRBV5-1 and J is TRBJ2-5; perhaps TRBD2 as D (6 bases). Germline CDR1 reads SGHRS; CDR2 reads YFSETQ. The CDR3 spans 15 residues. The germline V and J ends were trimmed by 0 bases and 0 bases, with 9 bases remaining between them. The CDR3 region has the DNA TGCGCCAGCAGCTTGGTAGGAGGGAACCAAGAGACCCAGTACTTC. It yields the protein CASSLVGGNQETQYF.